The rows below give T cell receptor beta chains drawn from one sample of a study of post-analysis software for immune sequencing data. TCRdb itself ran the PCR reads through MiXCR, one entry per CDR3 protein. The sample shows approximately 730,000 distinct CDR3 sequences, 35% to 55% of them seen only once. The sequencing sample was made of blood. The receptors derive from a girl between 5 and 17 years old with multiple sclerosis. CDR3s include the opening cysteine and the closing phenylalanine or tryptophan. Fields, in order: J gene, CDR3 length, V gene, clone size, D gene, CDR3 DNA, CDR3 protein. A D gene is named only where the DNA matches it firmly. The size entry is marked missing in some rows and otherwise reads once, few, many or a size class.

>TRBJ2-7|13|TRBV12-3/TRBV12-4|.|.
TGTGCCAGCAGTTTAATTAGTCCGGACGAGCAGTACTTC
CASSLISPDEQYF
>TRBJ2-2|12|TRBV5-1|few|.
TGCGCCAGCAGCTTGGCCCCCGGGGAGCTGTTTTTT
CASSLAPGELFF
>TRBJ2-2|17|TRBV5-1|few|.
TGCGCCAGCAGCTTGGGGGCCCACCTAGCGAGCACCGGGGAGCTGTTTTTT
CASSLGAHLASTGELFF
>TRBJ2-1|15|TRBV2|.|TRBD2
TGTGCCAGCAGTGTTGACCTAGCGGTGAAGAATGAGCAGTTCTTC
CASSVDLAVKNEQFF
>TRBJ1-2|13|TRBV29-1|.|TRBD1
TGCAACGTTGCTGGACAGGGGGCCGGGGGCTACACCTTC
CNVAGQGAGGYTF
>TRBJ2-5|18|TRBV12-3/TRBV12-4|few|.
TGTGCCAGCAGTTCCCGGGAAAGCGTCGCAGGGTGGAAAGAGACCCAGTACTTC
CASSSRESVAGWKETQYF
>TRBJ1-2|13|TRBV6-2/TRBV6-3|.|.
TGTGCCAGCAACCCGACGGGACCTTATGGCTACACCTTC
CASNPTGPYGYTF
>TRBJ2-7|16|TRBV20-1|few|.
TGCAGTGCTAGAGATAACGGGGACCTCGGCCCCTACGAGCAGTACTTC
CSARDNGDLGPYEQYF
>TRBJ1-6|14|TRBV6-2/TRBV6-3|few|.
TGTGCCAGAAGACAGAGCTCCTATAATTCACCCCTCCACTTT
CARRQSSYNSPLHF
>TRBJ2-5|15|TRBV4-2|.|.
TGTGCCAGCAGCCAGGAGGGAGGGGGCGTGGAGACCCAGTACTTC
CASSQEGGGVETQYF
>TRBJ1-1|14|TRBV5-1|.|.
TGCGCCAGCAGCTTAGTCGGGAGCGGCACTGAAGCTTTCTTT
CASSLVGSGTEAFF
>TRBJ2-3|14|TRBV7-2|few|.
TGTGCCAGCAGCCTACGGGGACATGGAGATACGCAGTATTTT
CASSLRGHGDTQYF
>TRBJ2-7|14|TRBV2|.|TRBD1
TGTGCCAGCAGGGGACAGGGTGCAATCTACGAGCAGTACTTC
CASRGQGAIYEQYF
>TRBJ2-4|16|TRBV20-1|.|.
TGCAGTGCTAGGGGCGGTGGGAAGATAGCCAAAAACATTCAGTACTTC
CSARGGGKIAKNIQYF
>TRBJ2-3|15|TRBV7-3|few|TRBD2
TGTGCCAGCAGCTTACTAGCGGGCCCGAGGGATACGCAGTATTTT
CASSLLAGPRDTQYF
>TRBJ2-1|20|TRBV3-1|.|TRBD2
TGTGCCGGCAGCCAAAACGATGTCCTAGCGGGAGTGGCGGTTTACAATGAGCAGTTCTTC
CAGSQNDVLAGVAVYNEQFF
>TRBJ1-1|14|TRBV9|.|.
TGTGCCAGCAGCGTCGGGACACTCCACACTGAAGCTTTCTTT
CASSVGTLHTEAFF
>TRBJ1-2|13|TRBV9|.|.
TGTGCCAGCAGCGTTTTCCAGGGAAATGGCTACACCTTC
CASSVFQGNGYTF
>TRBJ2-4|15|TRBV20-1|few|.
TGCAGTGCTAGCACATCCAGGGTTGTCAAAAACATTCAGTACTTC
CSASTSRVVKNIQYF
>TRBJ2-1|14|TRBV7-9|.|TRBD2
TGTGCCAGCAGCTTGAGGACTAGCGGTCATGAGCAGTTCTTC
CASSLRTSGHEQFF
>TRBJ1-2|12|TRBV5-1|few|.
TGCGCCAGCAGCTATGAGGACTATGGCTACACCTTC
CASSYEDYGYTF
>TRBJ1-2|11|TRBV20-1|.|TRBD1
TGCAGTGCCCAGGGGGAGGGTGGCTACACCTTC
CSAQGEGGYTF
>TRBJ1-2|16|TRBV6-1|few|.
TGTGCCAGCAGTGAAGCCTCAGCCCAGGCGGGCTATGGCTACACCTTC
CASSEASAQAGYGYTF
>TRBJ2-3|16|TRBV7-6|.|TRBD2
TGTGCCAGCAGCTTTCGGCCTAGCGGGGCGACAGATACGCAGTATTTT
CASSFRPSGATDTQYF
>TRBJ1-2|16|TRBV5-5|few|TRBD1
TGTGCCAGCAGCCACCCCGGGACAGTTTTTAACTATGGCTACACCTTC
CASSHPGTVFNYGYTF
>TRBJ2-7|14|TRBV29-1|.|TRBD1
TGCAGCGCCGGCCGGGACAGGGGAGCCTACGAGCAGTACTTC
CSAGRDRGAYEQYF
>TRBJ2-7|15|TRBV20-1|.|TRBD1
TGCAGTGCCCCCCCGGAACAGGGGGCTGGGTACGAGCAGTACTTC
CSAPPEQGAGYEQYF
>TRBJ2-1|17|TRBV5-1|.|.
TGCGCCAGCAGCTTTATTGGGAAGGATAGCTCCTACAATGAGCAGTTCTTC
CASSFIGKDSSYNEQFF
>TRBJ2-1|13|TRBV29-1|.|TRBD1
TGCAGCGTCGATCGAACAGGGGGGAATGAGCAGTTCTTC
CSVDRTGGNEQFF
>TRBJ2-5|17|TRBV7-9|.|TRBD1
TGTGTCAGCAGCTCCACCGGGACAGAGACTTCACAAGAGACCCAGTACTTC
CVSSSTGTETSQETQYF
>TRBJ2-5|16|TRBV6-5|few|.
TGTGCCAGCAGCCTCCTTCCTGCCACAGCCCAAGAGACCCAGTACTTC
CASSLLPATAQETQYF
>TRBJ2-3|12|TRBV20-1|once|.
TGCAGTGCTAGAGTATGGGCAGATACGCAGTATTTT
CSARVWADTQYF
>TRBJ2-7|14|TRBV5-5|.|TRBD1
TGTGCCAGCAGCTGGACAGGCCCCCCCTACGAGCAGTACTTC
CASSWTGPPYEQYF
>TRBJ2-7|16|TRBV29-1|.|TRBD2
TGCAGCGTTGGGGGACTAGCGGAGGGATCCTCCTACGAGCAGTACTTC
CSVGGLAEGSSYEQYF
>TRBJ1-2|14|TRBV4-2|few|.
TGTGCCAGCAGCCAAGATCGGGGAAGCTATGGCTACACCTTC
CASSQDRGSYGYTF
>TRBJ1-2|15|TRBV27|few|TRBD1
TGTGCCAGCAAGGCGGGACAGGGATTAGGCTATGGCTACACCTTC
CASKAGQGLGYGYTF
>TRBJ1-2|11|TRBV29-1|.|TRBD1
TGCAGCGTTCAGGGGGCTGATGGCTACACCTTC
CSVQGADGYTF
>TRBJ2-3|17|TRBV20-1|.|.
TGCAGTGCTAGTCCCTCTCCGGGGGGCGGGAGAACAGATACGCAGTATTTT
CSASPSPGGGRTDTQYF
>TRBJ2-7|13|TRBV12-3/TRBV12-4|.|.
TGTGCCAGCAGTTCGGACTTAAACTACGAGCAGTACTTC
CASSSDLNYEQYF
>TRBJ1-2|16|TRBV5-5|.|TRBD1
TGTGCCAGCAGCTTGGAAGACAGGGTATCGAACTATGGCTACACCTTC
CASSLEDRVSNYGYTF
>TRBJ1-2|13|TRBV20-1|.|.
TGCAGTGCTAGAGAACTGGGGGTCGGGGGCTACACCTTC
CSARELGVGGYTF
>TRBJ2-1|18|TRBV20-1|.|TRBD2
TGCAGTGCTAGAGACCCCAGGACTAGCGGGCTCTCCTACAATGAGCAGTTCTTC
CSARDPRTSGLSYNEQFF
>TRBJ2-5|14|TRBV6-2/TRBV6-3|.|.
TGTGCCAGCAGTTATTCTAACCCGAGAGTGACCCAGTACTTC
CASSYSNPRVTQYF
>TRBJ2-7|15|TRBV12-3/TRBV12-4|few|TRBD2
TGTGCCAGCAGTTTTACTAGCGGGAGTCTGGACGAGCAGTACTTC
CASSFTSGSLDEQYF
>TRBJ2-7|15|TRBV4-3|.|.
TGCGCCAGCAGCCAAGGGAGCGGAAAATACTACGAGCAGTACTTC
CASSQGSGKYYEQYF
>TRBJ2-1|13|TRBV29-1|.|.
TGCAGCGTTGGGGGATATGAGCGCAATGAGCAGTTCTTC
CSVGGYERNEQFF